This TCR beta chain was found in a study of T cell responses to AZD1222 COVID-19 vaccine. Study-level points and caveats: Just a handful of AZD1222 recipients were seropositive at baseline. Epitopes outside B.1.351 and B.1.1.7 mutated regions reportedly drew nearly half of spike TCRs. In a largely white British group with more females than males, clonal diversity was possibly underestimated. Researchers report vaccine-associated CD4 TCRs spanning spike, with dominance at 160-218 and 743-854.

For this clone: Antigen specificity is unknown.

The CDR3 has 13 amino acids. V gave up 7 bases and J gave up 8 bases, with 15 bases separating them. TCRdb's table, derived via immunoSEQ multiplex PCR, lists solely in-frame clones and lacks some. The repertoire consists of some 180,000 clones, with approximately 90% occurring once and the leading ten covering under 2%. The clonotype was recovered from an adult who received the AZD1222 COVID-19 vaccine. The genes are TRBV12-3 or TRBV12-4 and TRBJ2-1, with D maybe TRBD1 (6 bases). This material consisted of peripheral blood, taken 28 days after the second AZD1222 dose. The CDR3 reads CASTSIAGDEQFF. The CDR3 DNA is TGTGCCAGCACCTCCATCGCAGGGGATGAGCAGTTCTTC.